The rows below give T cell receptor beta chains drawn from one sample of a study of OX40 agonist ivuxolimab in advanced cancers. Generated by immunoSEQ multiplex PCR, the TCRdb table keeps only in-frame clones and is missing some. The data show approximately 42,000 clones, roughly 77% seen once. Sequencing used CD4+ or CD8+ T cells sorted from blood, obtained in a trial of the OX40 agonist ivuxolimab. These receptors came from an adult with an advanced solid tumor such as melanoma, head and neck, liver or kidney cancer. CDR3s include the opening cysteine and the closing phenylalanine or tryptophan. D genes are given only for firm matches. The size entry is marked missing in some rows and otherwise reads once, few, many or a size class.

TRBV15	-	-	TRBJ2-6	CATSSYGANVLTF	TGTGCCACCAGCAGTTATGGGGCCAACGTCCTGACTTTC
TRBV6-5	-	once	TRBJ1-1	CASSYAASDTEAFF	TGTGCCAGCAGTTACGCGGCCAGCGACACTGAAGCTTTCTTT
TRBV15	-	-	TRBJ2-1	CATSSDSSSYNEQFF	TGTGCCACCAGCAGTGACAGCAGCTCCTACAATGAGCAGTTCTTC
TRBV5-1	-	-	TRBJ1-1	CASSFTPGPLSGTEAFF	TGCGCCAGCAGCTTCACCCCGGGCCCTTTAAGCGGCACTGAAGCTTTCTTT
TRBV30	-	-	TRBJ1-2	CAWSGPTVVGLNGGYTF	TGTGCCTGGAGTGGACCGACAGTGGTCGGCTTGAATGGCGGCTACACCTTC
TRBV28	-	-	TRBJ2-7	CASSSVSMGEQYF	TGTGCCAGCAGTTCGGTTAGTATGGGGGAGCAGTACTTC
TRBV7-9	-	-	TRBJ1-3	CASSSDGGAGNTIYF	TGTGCCAGCAGCTCAGACGGAGGGGCGGGAAACACCATATATTTT
TRBV4-3	-	-	TRBJ2-3	CASSRSDTQYF	TGCGCCAGCAGCCGCTCAGATACGCAGTATTTT
TRBV23-1	-	-	TRBJ1-3	CASSQRGQLGGNTIYF	TGCGCCAGCAGTCAGCGTGGACAGCTAGGTGGAAACACCATATATTTT
TRBV7-3	-	-	TRBJ2-3	CASSSPGARGTDTQYF	TGTGCCAGCAGCTCACCAGGGGCACGGGGCACAGATACGCAGTATTTT
TRBV30	TRBD1	-	TRBJ1-3	CAWSGTGGNTIYF	TGTGCCTGGAGTGGGACAGGTGGAAACACCATATATTTT
TRBV13	TRBD2	-	TRBJ2-1	CASSPELASYNEQFF	TGTGCCAGCAGCCCTGAACTAGCGTCCTACAATGAGCAGTTCTTC
TRBV2	-	once	TRBJ1-4	CASSVGGGRNEKLFF	TGTGCCAGCAGTGTAGGGGGGGGCAGGAACGAAAAACTGTTTTTT
TRBV2	-	-	TRBJ2-1	CASMGLRGNEQFF	TGTGCCAGCATGGGGTTACGAGGGAATGAGCAGTTCTTC
TRBV11-2	TRBD2	few	TRBJ2-3	CASSPLAGGPRDTQYF	TGTGCCAGCAGCCCCCTGGCGGGAGGGCCGAGAGATACGCAGTATTTT
TRBV5-4	-	-	TRBJ1-1	CASSQTGGNTEAFF	TGTGCCAGCAGCCAGACGGGGGGGAACACTGAAGCTTTCTTT
TRBV30	-	-	TRBJ1-1	CAWSIGGGTEAFF	TGTGCCTGGAGTATAGGGGGGGGAACTGAAGCTTTCTTT
TRBV29-1	-	few	TRBJ2-3	CSVEAGTSTQYF	TGCAGCGTTGAAGCCGGGACTTCCACGCAGTATTTT
TRBV11-2	TRBD2	-	TRBJ2-3	CASSSVSSGGTDTQYF	TGTGCCAGCAGCTCCGTCTCTAGCGGGGGGACAGATACGCAGTATTTT
TRBV7-3	-	-	TRBJ2-1	CASSLQGGSYNEQFF	TGTGCCAGCAGCCTTCAGGGCGGATCCTACAATGAGCAGTTCTTC
TRBV11-2	TRBD2	-	TRBJ2-1	CASSLRTSGRAISNEQFF	TGTGCCAGCAGCTTAAGGACTAGCGGGAGGGCCATAAGCAATGAGCAGTTCTTC
TRBV6-1	-	-	TRBJ1-5	CASQQVLLSNQPQHF	TGTGCCAGTCAACAGGTCCTCCTAAGCAATCAGCCCCAGCATTTT
TRBV14	-	-	TRBJ1-1	CASSQQWTGTEAFF	TGTGCCAGCAGCCAGCAATGGACGGGGACTGAAGCTTTCTTT
TRBV7-3	TRBD1	-	TRBJ2-1	CASSSGQGAYNEQFF	TGTGCCAGCAGCTCCGGACAGGGGGCTTACAATGAGCAGTTCTTC
TRBV6-1	-	-	TRBJ2-7	CASSETIYEQYF	TGTGCCAGCAGTGAGACTATCTACGAGCAGTACTTC
TRBV27	-	-	TRBJ1-1	CASSLRGGGYTEAFF	TGTGCCAGCAGTTTACGTGGAGGGGGTTACACTGAAGCTTTCTTT
TRBV19	-	-	TRBJ2-7	CASTLRGTPTTYEQYF	TGTGCCAGTACCCTTCGGGGGACCCCGACAACCTACGAGCAGTACTTC
TRBV2	TRBD1	-	TRBJ1-5	CASSEWDRGNGNQPQHF	TGTGCCAGCAGTGAGTGGGACAGGGGAAACGGCAATCAGCCCCAGCATTTT
TRBV11-2	-	-	TRBJ1-4	CASSLVSGGAGGSEKLFF	TGTGCCAGCAGCTTAGTTTCCGGTGGGGCTGGCGGTTCTGAAAAACTGTTTTTT
TRBV30	TRBD1	-	TRBJ1-1	CAWSVQQGSEAFF	TGTGCCTGGAGTGTACAACAGGGGAGTGAAGCTTTCTTT
TRBV10-3	TRBD1	few	TRBJ1-1	CAITPTGAVNTEAFF	TGTGCCATCACCCCGACAGGGGCGGTTAACACTGAAGCTTTCTTT
TRBV19	-	-	TRBJ1-5	CASSIQAGYQPQHF	TGTGCCAGTAGTATACAGGCAGGCTATCAGCCCCAGCATTTT
TRBV4-3	-	-	TRBJ1-1	CASSQETGLNTEAFF	TGCGCCAGCAGCCAAGAGACAGGTCTGAACACTGAAGCTTTCTTT
TRBV5-6	-	-	TRBJ1-3	CASSPARVSGGNTIYF	TGTGCCAGCAGCCCAGCCAGGGTGTCTGGTGGAAACACCATATATTTT
TRBV5-1	-	-	TRBJ2-7	CASSLNGGLYEQYF	TGCGCCAGCAGCTTGAATGGAGGATTATACGAGCAGTACTTC
TRBV5-1	-	-	TRBJ2-5	CASSLEETQYF	TGCGCCAGCAGCTTGGAAGAGACCCAGTACTTC
TRBV5-1	-	-	TRBJ2-3	CASSVGLASDTQYF	TGCGCCAGCAGCGTTGGGCTAGCGTCAGATACGCAGTATTTT
TRBV5-4	-	once	TRBJ2-3	CASSSDLMGTDTQYF	TGTGCCAGCAGCTCTGACTTGATGGGCACAGATACGCAGTATTTT
TRBV6-1	TRBD2	-	TRBJ2-1	CATPGLAGRSEQFF	TGTGCCACCCCTGGTCTAGCGGGCCGAAGTGAGCAGTTCTTC
TRBV6-5	-	-	TRBJ2-4	CASRSEGVNIQYF	TGTGCCAGCAGATCCGAGGGGGTGAACATTCAGTACTTC
TRBV6-1	-	once	TRBJ1-2	CASSETINYGYTF	TGTGCCAGCAGTGAAACAATTAACTATGGCTACACCTTC
TRBV18	-	once	TRBJ1-2	CASSHGNGYTF	TGTGCCAGCTCACATGGGAATGGCTACACCTTC
TRBV11-2	-	once	TRBJ1-2	CASSAQGFGGYTF	TGTGCCAGCAGCGCCCAGGGGTTCGGTGGCTACACCTTC
TRBV5-1	TRBD2	few	TRBJ2-2	CASSNPGLAVTGELFF	TGCGCCAGCAGCAACCCGGGACTAGCGGTAACCGGGGAGCTGTTTTTT
TRBV11-2	-	-	TRBJ2-1	CASSLVRHSYNEQFF	TGTGCCAGCAGCTTAGTCAGACACTCCTACAATGAGCAGTTCTTC
TRBV28	TRBD1	once	TRBJ1-2	CASRQTDRGPGYTF	TGTGCCAGCAGACAAACGGACAGGGGGCCGGGCTACACCTTC
TRBV11-2	-	-	TRBJ1-4	CASSLASGGRVEKLFF	TGTGCCAGCAGCTTAGCGAGCGGGGGGCGCGTGGAAAAACTGTTTTTT
TRBV5-4	-	few	TRBJ2-5	CASSQDPRAEETQYF	TGTGCCAGCAGCCAGGACCCCCGAGCAGAAGAGACCCAGTACTTC
TRBV5-5	TRBD2	-	TRBJ2-1	CASSTLAGDNEQFF	TGTGCCAGCAGCACACTAGCGGGGGACAATGAGCAGTTCTTC
TRBV14	-	few	TRBJ2-3	CASSQAGLRTDTQYF	TGTGCCAGCAGCCAAGCCGGACTACGCACAGATACGCAGTATTTT
TRBV7-8	-	-	TRBJ1-1	CASSLRAKGGTEAFF	TGTGCCAGCAGCTTAAGGGCCAAGGGGGGCACTGAAGCTTTCTTT
TRBV25-1	-	-	TRBJ1-1	CASSESGGVKAFF	TGTGCCAGCAGTGAATCTGGGGGCGTGAAAGCTTTCTTT
TRBV27	TRBD2	few	TRBJ2-7	CASSPLAGRHEQYF	TGTGCCAGCAGTCCTCTAGCGGGAAGGCACGAGCAGTACTTC
TRBV30	-	-	TRBJ2-7	CAWSAGAPYEQYF	TGTGCCTGGAGTGCAGGGGCTCCCTACGAGCAGTACTTC
TRBV11-2	-	-	TRBJ2-7	CASSLRQSSYEQYF	TGTGCCAGCAGCTTAAGGCAGAGCTCCTACGAGCAGTACTTC
TRBV29-1	TRBD2	few	TRBJ2-7	CSVGGSDREQYF	TGCAGCGTTGGCGGGAGCGACCGCGAGCAGTACTTC
TRBV5-1	TRBD1	-	TRBJ1-1	CASSAEPGGWNTEAFF	TGCGCCAGCAGCGCGGAACCAGGGGGCTGGAACACTGAAGCTTTCTTT
TRBV5-1	-	once	TRBJ1-1	CASSLGPGRTEAFF	TGCGCCAGCAGCTTGGGTCCCGGTAGGACTGAAGCTTTCTTT
TRBV7-3	TRBD2	-	TRBJ2-1	CASSPGGGGYNEQFF	TGTGCCAGCAGCCCCGGGGGGGGCGGGTACAATGAGCAGTTCTTC
TRBV6-5	-	-	TRBJ2-4	CASSYSSGAGNIQYF	TGTGCCAGCAGTTACTCGAGCGGCGCTGGAAACATTCAGTACTTC